This T cell receptor beta chain was observed in a study of cytomegalovirus exposure and HLA in healthy donors. Regarding this clone: The antigen remains unidentified.

The study's findings and limits: For most TCR beta V segments, an earlier analysis put the productive rate at about 90% or about 30% of the time.

The PCR contained 60 Vbeta and 13 Jbeta primers. Clones were sequenced by immunoSEQ multiplex PCR, and TCRdb holds only the in-frame ones, with some missing. Counted here are a few hundred thousand clones, roughly 80% occurring once; the ten biggest clones make up about 0.23%. Germline V lookup: CDR1 SGHVS, CDR2 FQNEAQ. V lost 5 bases, J lost 4 bases, and 8 bases stayed unmatched. The CDR3 runs 14 residues. The chain employs TRBV7-8 and TRBJ2-7, with 7 bases fitting TRBD1. This TCR derives from a girl aged 2 to 10 in good health and CMV-seronegative. Specimen: PBMCs. The CDR3 sequence: CASSQQGTVYEQYF. In DNA form, the CDR3 reads TGTGCCAGCAGCCAACAGGGGACGGTATACGAGCAGTACTTC.